This TCR beta chain is drawn from a study of Graves' ophthalmopathy and Graves' hyperthyroidism. At the level of the study: The authors collected peripheral blood at initial diagnosis, before any treatment. Study conclusions and caveats: The model's ophthalmopathy progression predictions had approximately 69% sensitivity and 72.22% specificity. Among expanded thyroid clonotypes above 0.001 frequency, most also occurred in blood.

For repertoire sequencing, the TCR beta CDR3 regions were amplified from RNA transcripts. First-round RT-PCR with HTBI primers preceded a second-round multiplex PCR. TCRdb independently ran MiXCR on the multiplex PCR reads; one entry per CDR3 protein. The sample carries over 500,000 distinct CDR3 sequences, about 20% recorded once. For this clonotype: Its matching antigen is unknown.

The authors diagnosed from clinical symptoms, serum thyroxine, TRAb, thyroid ultrasound and orbital computed tomography. Germline CDR1 SGHAT, CDR2 FQDESV (reference sequence). V lost 3 bases, J lost 10 bases, and 8 bases stayed unmatched. This CDR3 contains 13 residues. The sequence was obtained from a woman aged 18 to 35 with stable Graves' hyperthyroidism. Some clones in this sample may be carry-over from other donors' samples. Sequenced sample: peripheral blood. The chain couples TRBV11-1 to TRBJ1-1; TRBD1 agrees at 7 bases. The DNA for the CDR3 is TGTGCCAGCAGCTTTCCGACAGGGACGCGAGCTTTCTTT. It yields the protein CASSFPTGTRAFF.